Given below is one T cell receptor (beta chain) in context. There is no known antigen for this receptor. Base qualities were left out, and no much larger clone turns up one base away. CDR1 and CDR2, per the germline V gene, are SGHVS and FNYEAQ. The CDR3 numbers 16 residues from cysteine through phenylalanine. Only the CDR3 region is kept as DNA, spanning 48 bases read in frame from base 1. The trim is 5 bases for V and 1 base for J, with a gap of 17 bases between the germline ends. The CDR3 regions of human TCRbeta chains were subjected to immunosequencing. Processing in the source paper ran as follows. Repertoire TCRs were checked for matches against a reference library of SARS-CoV-2-specific TCRs that had been generated using the MIRA antigen-specificity platform. Breadth was defined as the fraction of unique TCRs that were SARS-CoV-2-associated. Depth was defined as the fraction of total T cells that were SARS-CoV-2-associated. Each spike-specific TCR was assigned to its reactive spike region and to a CD4 or CD8 class using the MIRA data. Log10-transformed breadth and depth values were compared by one-way ANOVA with Sidak's multiple comparisons tests. Entries here come from immuneACCESS through TCRdb and include only in-frame sequences with V and J called. Some clones fail to appear in such tables; in the studies checked, an unresolved V gene covers under half of the shortfall, and the cause of the remainder is unknown. From that table come the V and J calls and clone size; the DNA was used to work out D and trimming. In this sample the table shows over 100,000 clones, about nine tenths of which occur a single time. Clones ranked in the top ten supply about 20% of the sample.

The time point tag for this specimen amounts to: baseline before first vaccination. Samples from vaccinated people were obtained from the UK trials COV001 and COV002, which included a single-blind randomized controlled phase 2/3 trial of AZD1222 (ChAdOx1 nCoV-19) in healthy adults. For TCRbeta chain sequencing, PBMC samples were collected from trial participants at day 0 and at day 28 after the second dose. The sample originates from a study of T cell responses to AZD1222 COVID-19 vaccine (dated by TCRdb to the early 2020s). The study in broad terms: AZD1222 recipients whose second dose came at about 4 weeks and those whose second dose came at about 12 weeks were combined into one group, since spike-specific TCR depth and breadth did not differ between the two schedules. Trial participants were enrolled into age subgroups of 18-55, 56-69 and 70-plus years, which contained approximately 150, 28 and 58 TCR-sequenced participants, respectively. TCR sequencing covered 233 trial participants: roughly 200 given two doses of AZD1222 and about 26 given two doses of MenACWY control vaccine.

What the study reported, not specific to this receptor: Vaccine-associated CD4 TCRs spanned the whole spike protein, with dominant responses in regions 160-218 and 743-854. Nearly half of unique spike-specific TCRs reportedly recognized epitopes outside regions mutated in the B.1.351 and B.1.1.7 variants. The 56-69-year group was small, and its depth increase did not reach significance, likely because of low power. After two AZD1222 doses, both the breadth and the depth of spike-specific TCRs were significantly higher than at day 0 and than in MenACWY recipients. Only five or six AZD1222 recipients were SARS-CoV-2 seropositive at baseline, limiting conclusions about previously exposed vaccinees. Participants were mostly white British, with more females than males. The authors suggested clonal diversity may have been underestimated. Because no samples from the day 14 peak response were available, repertoires could be characterized only after the peak T cell response.

This clonotype was sampled from an adult in good health. The rearranged segments are TRBV7-6 and TRBJ1-1; TRBD1 is perhaps the D gene, given 5 matching bases. Source: peripheral blood, taken on day 0 of AZD1222 vaccination. The base sequence is TGTGCCAGCAGCGCCCGGGGCGGTGGCGCGAACACTGAAGCTTTCTTT. The resulting protein is CASSARGGGANTEAFF.